This T cell receptor beta chain was documented in a study of T cells in Graves' hyperthyroidism and ophthalmopathy (dated by TCRdb to between 2018 and 2021). General notes on the study: Peripheral blood samples were taken at the time of initial diagnosis, prior to any treatment. A discovery cohort of about 95 patients, roughly 40 with Graves' ophthalmopathy and under 60 with stable Graves' hyperthyroidism, was used to find distinguishing TCR V-J signatures. Prospective prediction of ophthalmopathy was tested in an independent validation cohort consisting of roughly 20 hyperthyroidism patients and about 17 patients who later progressed to ophthalmopathy. The 85 to 100 discovery patients were randomly split 7:3 into training and test sets. The study also compared thyroid tissue and blood T-cell repertoires from five or six Graves' hyperthyroidism patients. Once sampling was done, hyperthyroidism patients were given methimazole at a starting dose of 30 mg daily, whereas ophthalmopathy patients were given high-dose intravenous methylprednisolone. The paper describes TCR Vbeta CDR3 sequencing of around 130 peripheral blood samples, made up of about 40 ophthalmopathy patients, approximately 73 hyperthyroidism patients and 17 progressor patients. Broad study findings and their caveats: Most expanded thyroid clonotypes (frequency above 0.001) were also detected in blood, suggesting blood repertoires may reflect thyroid immune responses. A 13 V-J signature model separated ophthalmopathy from stable hyperthyroidism, with 87.88% sensitivity and roughly 84% specificity in cross-validation and 80%/75% in testing. No statistical method was used to fix the sample size in advance, and group allocation was not hidden from the investigators. In validation, progression to ophthalmopathy was predicted by the model with around 71% sensitivity and 72% to 85% specificity, a median of around 5.9 months before onset.

V is pruned by 6 bases and J by 0 bases, leaving 9 bases of the junction without a gene match. The cysteine opens and the phenylalanine closes a CDR3 of 18 amino acids. This entry keeps only the CDR3 DNA: 54 bases, framed from base 1. The germline V gene gives CDR1 as MNHNS and CDR2 as SASEGT. Stable Graves' hyperthyroidism was defined as no progression to ophthalmopathy during 18 months of follow-up. Hyperthyroidism patients were newly diagnosed, with disease duration under 2 months, and aged 18 to 65 years. Patients with uncontrolled infections, other autoimmune diseases, pregnancy or lactation were excluded. Diagnoses were based on clinical symptoms, serum thyroxine and TRAb, thyroid ultrasound and orbital computed tomography. Ficoll-Paque density gradient centrifugation was used to isolate PBMCs from approximately 10 ml of fresh peripheral blood. Total RNA was extracted using Trizol reagent, and RNA quality was assessed on an Agilent 2100 Bioanalyzer.

This clonotype came up many times. No antigen is known for it. No base-level quality is on record; no much larger clone is a single base apart. The TCR beta CDR3 regions were amplified from RNA transcripts. For the first round of RT-PCR on the TCR CDR3, the HTBI primer set was used together with the Qiagen OneStep RT-PCR kit. Libraries were constructed in a second round of multiplex PCR, after which size selection and purification were carried out. Sequencing of the libraries was done on an Illumina HiSeq2000 using paired-end 100 bp reads. In the paper's pipeline: Raw data were processed with SOAPnuke, discarding reads with adapters, uncalled bases, mean Phred below 15, or no exact constant-primer or identifier match. COPE v1.2.5 was used to merge high-quality paired reads, and clonotypes were defined as unique nucleotide sequences. MiTCR v1.1 was used to align the clonotypes against IMGT TRBV, TRBD and TRBJ reference segments. The analysis included only V-J combinations with a frequency above 0.0001, which together covered about 99% of the repertoires. The TCS score was defined as the ratio of F50 (clonal expansion) to E x V (chaos), calculated using BLOSUM62-based TCRdist between CDR3 peptides within each V-J. Welch's t-statistics and random forest reduced around 520 V-J features to 10 to 15, which were used in a naive Bayes classifier (R e1071). The public reads were quality trimmed at Q25 with fastp and then assembled into clones with MiXCR by TCRdb, keeping productive beta chains. Each CDR3 protein appears once, grouped with its most common genes and DNA. TCRdb, not the authors, supplied the V and J calls. The sample includes hundreds of thousands of distinct CDR3 sequences, with around 16% observed a single time. Clones ranked in the top ten supply 3.5% to 4% of the sample.

Sequenced: blood. Recombination linked TRBV6-1 to TRBJ2-6; the central 9 bases match TRBD1. This TCR came from a woman aged 30 to 39 with Graves' hyperthyroidism. This receptor carries the CDR3 CASSLYLTGGSGANVLTF. The nucleotide sequence reads as follows: TGTGCCAGCAGCCTATACTTGACAGGGGGCTCTGGGGCCAACGTCCTGACTTTC.